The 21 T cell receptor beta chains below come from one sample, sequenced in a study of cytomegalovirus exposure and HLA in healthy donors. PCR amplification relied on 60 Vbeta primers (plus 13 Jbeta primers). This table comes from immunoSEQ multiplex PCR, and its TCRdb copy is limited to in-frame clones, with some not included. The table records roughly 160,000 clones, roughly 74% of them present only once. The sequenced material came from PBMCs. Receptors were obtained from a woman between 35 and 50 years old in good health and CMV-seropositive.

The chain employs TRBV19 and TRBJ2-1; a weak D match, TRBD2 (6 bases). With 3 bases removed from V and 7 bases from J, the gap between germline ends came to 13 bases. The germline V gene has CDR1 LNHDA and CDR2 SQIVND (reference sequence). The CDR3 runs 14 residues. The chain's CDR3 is CASSMEGRTNEQFF. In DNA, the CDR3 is TGTGCCAGTAGTATGGAGGGACGGACAAATGAGCAGTTCTTC.

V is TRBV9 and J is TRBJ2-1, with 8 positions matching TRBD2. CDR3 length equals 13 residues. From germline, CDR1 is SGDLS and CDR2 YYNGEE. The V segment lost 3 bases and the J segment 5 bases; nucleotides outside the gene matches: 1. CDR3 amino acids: CASSALADNEQFF. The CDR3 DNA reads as TGTGCCAGCAGCGCACTAGCGGACAATGAGCAGTTCTTC.

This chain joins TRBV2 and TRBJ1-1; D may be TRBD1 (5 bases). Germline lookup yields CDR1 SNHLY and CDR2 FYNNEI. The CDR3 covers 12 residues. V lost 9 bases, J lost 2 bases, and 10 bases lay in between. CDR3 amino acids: CASGTGNTEAFF. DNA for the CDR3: TGTGCCAGTGGAACAGGCAACACTGAAGCTTTCTTT.

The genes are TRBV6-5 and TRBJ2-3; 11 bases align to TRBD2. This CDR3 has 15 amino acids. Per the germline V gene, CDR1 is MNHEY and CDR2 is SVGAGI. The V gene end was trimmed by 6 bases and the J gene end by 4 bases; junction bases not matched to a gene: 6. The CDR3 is CASSYTSGSSDTQYF. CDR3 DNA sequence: TGTGCCAGCAGCTATACTAGCGGGAGTTCAGATACGCAGTATTTT.

CDR3 region: CASEGLAADTQYF. The CDR3 bases are TGTGCCAGCGAGGGACTAGCGGCAGATACGCAGTATTTT. This chain links TRBV6-1 with TRBJ2-3; 11 positions match TRBD2. After removal of 8 bases from V and 4 bases from J, the junction contained 2 bases not matched to a gene. This CDR3 is 13 amino acids long. Germline V lookup: CDR1 MNHNS, CDR2 SASEGT.

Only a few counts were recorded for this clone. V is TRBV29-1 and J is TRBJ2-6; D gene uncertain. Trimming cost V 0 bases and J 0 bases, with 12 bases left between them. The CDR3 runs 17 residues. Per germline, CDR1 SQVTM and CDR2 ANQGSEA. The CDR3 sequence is CSVEDRRSFSGANVLTF. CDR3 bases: TGCAGCGTTGAAGATCGTCGTAGTTTCTCTGGGGCCAACGTCCTGACTTTC. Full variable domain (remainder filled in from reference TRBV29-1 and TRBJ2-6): SAVISQKPSRDICQRGTSLTIQCQVDSQVTMMFWYRQQPGQSLTLIATANQGSEATYESGFVIDKFPISRPNLTFSTLTVSNMSPEDSSIYLCSVEDRRSFSGANVLTFGAGSRLTVL.

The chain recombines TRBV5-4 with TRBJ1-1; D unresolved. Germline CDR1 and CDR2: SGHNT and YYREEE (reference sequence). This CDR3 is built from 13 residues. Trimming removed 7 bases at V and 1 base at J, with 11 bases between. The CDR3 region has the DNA TGTGCCAGCTGCATAAACAGGAACACTGAAGCTTTCTTT. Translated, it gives CASCINRNTEAFF.

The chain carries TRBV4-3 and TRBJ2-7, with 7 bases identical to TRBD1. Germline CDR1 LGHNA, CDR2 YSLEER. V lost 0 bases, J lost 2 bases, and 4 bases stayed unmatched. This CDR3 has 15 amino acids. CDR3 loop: CASSQESTGPYEQYF. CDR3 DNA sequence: TGCGCCAGCAGCCAAGAATCGACAGGGCCCTACGAGCAGTACTTC.

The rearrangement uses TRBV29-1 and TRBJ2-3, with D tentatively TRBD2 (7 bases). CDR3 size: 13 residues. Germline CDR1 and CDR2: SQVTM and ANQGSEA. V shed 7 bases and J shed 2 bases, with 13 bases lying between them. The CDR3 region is CSAAGAFTDTQYF. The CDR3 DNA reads TGCAGCGCCGCGGGGGCCTTCACAGATACGCAGTATTTT.

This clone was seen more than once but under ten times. CDR3 residues: CASSPPRGKGIYEQYF. DNA for the CDR3: TGTGCCAGCTCACCACCGCGGGGAAAGGGAATTTACGAGCAGTACTTC. The V gene is TRBV18, the J gene TRBJ2-7, with D possibly matching TRBD2 (6 bases). The CDR3 has 16 amino acids. The ends were cut back, 0 bases at V and 4 bases at J, with 16 bases in the middle. Germline V gene lookup returns CDR1 KGHSH and CDR2 LQKENI. Together with reference TRBV18 and TRBJ2-7, the CDR3 gives the full variable domain: NAGVMQNPRHLVRRRGQEARLRCSPMKGHSHVYWYRQLPEEGLKFMVYLQKENIIDESGMPKERFSAEFPKEGPSILRIQQVVRGDSAAYFCASSPPRGKGIYEQYFGPGTRLTVT.

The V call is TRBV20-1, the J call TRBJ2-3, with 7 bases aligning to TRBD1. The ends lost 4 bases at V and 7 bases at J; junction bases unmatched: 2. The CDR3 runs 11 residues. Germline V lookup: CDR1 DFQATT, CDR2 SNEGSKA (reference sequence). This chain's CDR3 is CSAKTGHTQYF. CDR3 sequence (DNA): TGCAGTGCTAAGACAGGGCATACGCAGTATTTT.

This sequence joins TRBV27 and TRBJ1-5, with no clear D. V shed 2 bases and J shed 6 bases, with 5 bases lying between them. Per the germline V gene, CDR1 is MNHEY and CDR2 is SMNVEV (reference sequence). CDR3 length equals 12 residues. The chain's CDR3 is CASSLIGQPQHF. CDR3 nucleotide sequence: TGTGCCAGCAGTTTAATCGGTCAGCCCCAGCATTTT.

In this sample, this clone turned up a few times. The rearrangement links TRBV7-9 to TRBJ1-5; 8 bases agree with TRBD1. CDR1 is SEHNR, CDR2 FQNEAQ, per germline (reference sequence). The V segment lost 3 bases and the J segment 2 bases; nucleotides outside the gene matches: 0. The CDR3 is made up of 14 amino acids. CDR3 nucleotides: TGTGCCAGCAGCTTGGACAGGGGCAATCAGCCCCAGCATTTT. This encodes CASSLDRGNQPQHF.

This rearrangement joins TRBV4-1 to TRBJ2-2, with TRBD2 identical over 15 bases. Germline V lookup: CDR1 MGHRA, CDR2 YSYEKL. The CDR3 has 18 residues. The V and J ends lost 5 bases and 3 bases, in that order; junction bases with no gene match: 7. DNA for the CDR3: TGCGCCAGCAGCGGACCGGGACTAGCGGGAGGATACACCGGGGAGCTGTTTTTT. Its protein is CASSGPGLAGGYTGELFF.

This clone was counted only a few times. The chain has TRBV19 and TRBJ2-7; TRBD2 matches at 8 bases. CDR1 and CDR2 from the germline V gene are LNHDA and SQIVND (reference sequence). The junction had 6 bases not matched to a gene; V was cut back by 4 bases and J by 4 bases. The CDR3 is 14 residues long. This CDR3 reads CASSKGLAGYEQYF. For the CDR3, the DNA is TGTGCCAGTAGTAAAGGACTAGCAGGTTACGAGCAGTACTTC.

The CDR3 DNA sequence: TGCGCCAGCAGCCCTCTGGCCGGAGTGTCAGATACGCAGTATTTT. It is translated as CASSPLAGVSDTQYF. The gene calls are TRBV4-1 and TRBJ2-3, with D uncertain. The CDR3 runs 15 residues. V lost 4 bases, J lost 4 bases, and 15 bases lay in between. In germline, CDR1 is MGHRA, CDR2 YSYEKL.

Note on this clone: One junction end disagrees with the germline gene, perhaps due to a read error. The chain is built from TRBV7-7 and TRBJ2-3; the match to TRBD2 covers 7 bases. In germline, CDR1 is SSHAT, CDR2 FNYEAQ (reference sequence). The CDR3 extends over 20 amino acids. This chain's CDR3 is CASSLPQKTSLRVSTDTQYF. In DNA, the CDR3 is TGTGCTAGCAGCTTACCACAGAAGACTAGCCTTAGGGTTAGCACAGATACGCAGTATTTT.

The CDR3 is CASSLDRVYGYTF. CDR3 in DNA: TGTGCCAGCAGTCTGGACAGGGTATATGGCTACACCTTC. The chain carries TRBV5-6 and TRBJ1-2; TRBD1 agrees at 8 bases. Trimming at V came to 5 bases and at J to 5 bases, leaving 5 bases not matched to a gene. The CDR3 loop spans 13 amino acids. Germline V gene lookup returns CDR1 SGHDT and CDR2 YYEEEE.

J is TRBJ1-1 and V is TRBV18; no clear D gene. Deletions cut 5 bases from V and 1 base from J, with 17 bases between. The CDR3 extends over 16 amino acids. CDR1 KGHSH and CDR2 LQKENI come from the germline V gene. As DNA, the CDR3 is TGTGCCAGCTCATCATCGGTTCGGGGTCGGAACACTGAAGCTTTCTTT. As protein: CASSSSVRGRNTEAFF.

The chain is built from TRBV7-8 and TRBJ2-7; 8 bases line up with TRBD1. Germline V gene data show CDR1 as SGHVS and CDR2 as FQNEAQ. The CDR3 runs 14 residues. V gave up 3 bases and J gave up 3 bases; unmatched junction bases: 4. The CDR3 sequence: CASSLTGESYEQYF. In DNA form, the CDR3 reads TGTGCCAGCAGCTTGACAGGGGAAAGCTACGAGCAGTACTTC.

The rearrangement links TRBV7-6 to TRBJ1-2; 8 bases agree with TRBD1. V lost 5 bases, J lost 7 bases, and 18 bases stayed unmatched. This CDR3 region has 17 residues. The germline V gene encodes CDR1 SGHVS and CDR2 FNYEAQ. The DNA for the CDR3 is TGTGCCAGCAGCCCCCTCGACTTCAGGGGGCCACCCTCTGGCTACACCTTC. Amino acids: CASSPLDFRGPPSGYTF.